The T cell receptor beta chain under discussion was sequenced for a study of cytomegalovirus exposure and HLA in healthy donors. The CDR3 is 15 residues long. The germline gives CDR1 MGHRA, CDR2 YSYEKL. V was shortened by 4 bases and J by 5 bases, with 14 bases between the two germline ends. General observations from the study: The study dropped some indistinguishable V segments, TRBV6-2 and TRBV6-3 among them.

PCR employed 60 Vbeta and 13 Jbeta primers. Using immunoSEQ multiplex PCR, the repertoire was profiled, and TCRdb retains in-frame clones only, with some absent. Among 110,000 or so clones, approximately 67% were seen once, and the ten largest hold about 8.6%. On this clone: The target antigen is unknown.

Sequences were obtained from PBMCs. The origin of this receptor is a man aged 18 to 30 in good health and CMV-seropositive. The chain is built from TRBV4-1 and TRBJ2-2, with a tentative D call TRBD2 (6 bases). This chain's CDR3 is CASSRGAGRTGELFF. DNA for the CDR3: TGCGCCAGCAGCCGGGGCGCGGGGAGGACCGGGGAGCTGTTTTTT.